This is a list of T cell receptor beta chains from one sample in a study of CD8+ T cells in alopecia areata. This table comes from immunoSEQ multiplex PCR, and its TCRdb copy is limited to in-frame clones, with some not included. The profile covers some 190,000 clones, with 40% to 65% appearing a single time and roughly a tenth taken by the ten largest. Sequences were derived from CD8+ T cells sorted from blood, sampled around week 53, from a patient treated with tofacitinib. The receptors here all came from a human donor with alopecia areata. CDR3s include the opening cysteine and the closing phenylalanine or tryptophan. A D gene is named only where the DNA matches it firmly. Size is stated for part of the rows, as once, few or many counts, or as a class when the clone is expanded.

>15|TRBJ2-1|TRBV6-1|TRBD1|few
TGTGCCAGCAGTGAAACAGGGGGCTCCTACAATGAGCAGTTCTTC
CASSETGGSYNEQFF
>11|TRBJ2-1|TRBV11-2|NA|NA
TGTGCCAGCAGCTCGGGCAATGAGCAGTTCTTC
CASSSGNEQFF
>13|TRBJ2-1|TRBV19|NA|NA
TGTGCCACAGGGGGGTGGGACTCAAATGAGCAGTTCTTC
CATGGWDSNEQFF
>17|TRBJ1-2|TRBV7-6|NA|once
TGTGCCAGCAGCTTATTCGGCCGTGGTTCTGATGTCTATGGCTACACCTTC
CASSLFGRGSDVYGYTF
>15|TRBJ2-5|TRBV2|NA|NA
TGTGCCAGCATGTCACTATACCTATTGCGGGAGACCCAGTACTTC
CASMSLYLLRETQYF
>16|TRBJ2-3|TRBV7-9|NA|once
TGTGCCAGCAGCTTAGCCCCCTGGGACATCACAGATACGCAGTATTTT
CASSLAPWDITDTQYF
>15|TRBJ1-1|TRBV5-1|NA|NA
TGCGCCAGCAGCCCGGGGACTTCCGAGTCTCCTGAAGCTTTCTTT
CASSPGTSESPEAFF
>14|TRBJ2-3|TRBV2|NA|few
TGTGCCAGCAGTGAATCTGGATTCACAGATACGCAGTATTTT
CASSESGFTDTQYF
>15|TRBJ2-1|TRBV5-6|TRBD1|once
TGTGCCAGCAGCTTGTGGGACAGGGATTTTAATGAGCAGTTCTTC
CASSLWDRDFNEQFF
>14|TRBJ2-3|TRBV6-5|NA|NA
TGTGCCAGCAGCAGGGGACACGGCACAGATACGCAGTATTTT
CASSRGHGTDTQYF
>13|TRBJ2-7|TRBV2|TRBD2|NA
TGTGCCAGCCTACCCCCGGGAGGGCTCGAGCAGTACTTC
CASLPPGGLEQYF
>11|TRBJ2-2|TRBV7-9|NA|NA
TGTGCCAGCTTCGGCCCCGGGGAGCTGTTTTTT
CASFGPGELFF
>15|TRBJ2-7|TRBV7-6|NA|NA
TGTGCCAGCAGCTCCACGAGGGGGGGTACCTACGAGCAGTACTTC
CASSSTRGGTYEQYF
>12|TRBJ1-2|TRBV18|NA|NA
TGTGCCAGCTCACCAGACAACTATGGCTACACCTTC
CASSPDNYGYTF
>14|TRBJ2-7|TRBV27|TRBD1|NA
TGTGCCAGCAGTTTTTCGCAGGGACAGAACGAGCAGTACTTC
CASSFSQGQNEQYF
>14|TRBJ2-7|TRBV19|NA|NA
TGTGCCAGTAGTATTCTAGGGGGCTCCTACGAGCAGTACTTC
CASSILGGSYEQYF
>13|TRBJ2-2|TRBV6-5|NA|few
TGTGCCAGCAGTGCAGGGGTAACCGGGGAGCTGTTTTTT
CASSAGVTGELFF
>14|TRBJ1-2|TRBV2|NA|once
TGTGCCAGCAGTGAAGCAAGGAATTCCTATGGCTACACCTTC
CASSEARNSYGYTF
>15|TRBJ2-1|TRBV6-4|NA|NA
TGTGCCAGCAGCGACAGAAAAGCGACCATCAATGAGCAGTTCTTC
CASSDRKATINEQFF
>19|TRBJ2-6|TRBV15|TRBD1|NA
TGTGCCACCAGCAGAGATCGACAGGGCGGATCGCATGGGGCCAACGTCCTGACTTTC
CATSRDRQGGSHGANVLTF
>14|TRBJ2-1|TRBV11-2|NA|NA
TGTGCCAGCAGCCAAAACCTTCAGGGTGATGAGCAGTTCTTC
CASSQNLQGDEQFF
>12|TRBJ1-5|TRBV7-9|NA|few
TGTGCCAGCAGCGACCTTAATCAGCCCCAGCATTTT
CASSDLNQPQHF